This T cell receptor beta chain was sequenced during a study of CD8+ T cells in alopecia areata. Isolated RNA was reverse transcribed into cDNA used as the sequencing template. TCRdb's table, derived via immunoSEQ multiplex PCR, lists solely in-frame clones and lacks some. The data show over 120,000 clones, roughly three fifths seen once. The length of the CDR3 is 14 residues. V gave up 4 bases and J gave up 7 bases, with 11 bases separating them. CDR1 and CDR2 (germline): MGHRA, YSYEKL. The chain links TRBV4-1 to TRBJ1-6; D ambiguous. The TCR originated in a human donor with alopecia areata. The source was CD4+ T cells sorted from blood, collected at week 0. CDR3 residues: CASSRTPENSPLHF. Written as DNA, the CDR3 is TGCGCCAGCAGCCGAACCCCGGAGAATTCACCCCTCCACTTT.